This TCR beta chain originates from a study of T cells in tumors after PD-1 blockade. Study outcomes and limitations: After therapy, most expanded exhausted CD8+ clones were absent pre-treatment, suggesting clonal replacement.

In regard to this clone: What it binds is unknown.

Input was 616 ng to 6,004 ng of genomic DNA from tumor or blood. Using immunoSEQ multiplex PCR, the repertoire was profiled, and TCRdb retains in-frame clones only, with some absent. Counted here are about 13,000 clones, about three fifths occurring once; the ten biggest clones make up approximately 24%. The TCR originated in a human donor with cutaneous squamous cell carcinoma. The input for sequencing was tumor tissue, taken before anti-PD-1 treatment.

The CDR3 DNA follows: TGTGCCAGCAGCTTAGCTTGGACAGGGGAGTTCGGGCAGTACTTC. It encodes CASSLAWTGEFGQYF. The J gene is TRBJ2-7, the V gene TRBV7-2, with TRBD1 identical over 9 bases. After removal of 0 bases from V and 9 bases from J, the junction contained 9 bases not matched to a gene. The germline gives CDR1 SGHTA, CDR2 FQGNSA. The CDR3 totals 15 residues.